These 24 T cell receptor beta chains were all obtained from the same sample, sequenced in a study of graft-versus-host responses after intestinal transplantation. The protocol was immunoSEQ multiplex PCR, while the TCRdb copy is restricted to in-frame clones and leaves out a portion. In the table there are over 90,000 clones, under 95% of which are singletons. Which antigens these TCRs recognize remains unknown. The input for sequencing was unstimulated CD8+ T cells sorted from spleen or lymph node cells, taken before intestinal transplant. The receptors here all came from a human donor who received an intestinal transplant.

J is TRBJ1-2 and V is TRBV5-1, with D uncertain. V was clipped by 3 bases and J by 6 bases, with 21 bases between them. CDR3 size: 16 residues. CDR1 is SGHRS and CDR2 is YFSETQ in the germline V gene. The CDR3 region is CASSSKGEAMGNGYTF. CDR3 coding DNA: TGCGCCAGCAGCTCGAAGGGCGAAGCAATGGGCAATGGCTACACCTTC.

The table lists this clone with a count of one. The chain uses TRBV5-4 and TRBJ1-6; TRBD1 might be the D (6 bases). This CDR3 region has 13 residues. The V gene lost 4 bases and the J gene lost 14 bases, with 16 bases spanning the gap. In germline, CDR1 is SGHNT, CDR2 YYREEE (reference sequence). This CDR3 reads CASSPGTGITLHF. The CDR3 bases are TGTGCCAGCAGCCCCGGAACAGGGATCACCCTCCACTTT.

The chain combines TRBV19 with TRBJ1-3; D is possibly TRBD1 (5 bases). This CDR3 region has 13 residues. V shed 8 bases and J shed 0 bases, with 8 bases lying between them. CDR1 and CDR2 from the germline V gene are LNHDA and SQIVND (reference sequence). The CDR3 DNA sequence: TGTGCCAGTGGGACGGCCTCTGGAAACACCATATATTTT. Its translation: CASGTASGNTIYF.

CDR3 bases: TGTGCCTGGAGTGACAGAAATGTTAACTATGGCTACACCTTC. Protein: CAWSDRNVNYGYTF. The chain links TRBV30 to TRBJ1-2; D is uncertain. The CDR3 has 14 residues. The ends were cut back, 1 base at V and 1 base at J, with 10 bases in the middle. Germline V lookup: CDR1 GTSNPN, CDR2 SVGIG (reference sequence).

V and J are TRBV7-3 and TRBJ2-2, with 9 bases that match TRBD2. CDR1 SGHTA and CDR2 FQGTGA come from the germline V gene. The V and J ends lost 1 base and 7 bases, in that order; junction bases with no gene match: 7. This CDR3 contains 16 residues. The CDR3 coding sequence is TGTGCCAGCAGCTTAAGGGCTAGCGGGGTTAACGGGGAGCTGTTTTTT. Translation: CASSLRASGVNGELFF.

The chain couples TRBV30 to TRBJ2-7; D tentatively reads TRBD1 or TRBD2 (6 bases each). The CDR3 contains 13 residues. Germline V lookup: CDR1 GTSNPN, CDR2 SVGIG (reference sequence). V was cut by 1 base and J by 0 bases, with 7 bases left in between. The CDR3 region has the DNA TGTGCCTGGAGTGGGGGGGCCTCCTACGAGCAGTACTTC. It is translated as CAWSGGASYEQYF.

The chain has TRBV4-1 and TRBJ2-7; D gene uncertain. Germline values: CDR1 MGHRA, CDR2 YSYEKL. This CDR3 spans 13 amino acids. V lost 3 bases and J 7 bases, leaving 13 bases between the germline ends. The CDR3 protein is CASSHPDRGEQYF. DNA for the CDR3: TGCGCCAGCAGCCACCCGGACCGCGGAGAGCAGTACTTC.

V is TRBV7-3 and J is TRBJ1-1; perhaps TRBD1 as D (6 bases). This CDR3 is built from 15 residues. Trimming removed 3 bases from V and 4 bases from J, with 15 bases in between. From germline, CDR1 is SGHTA and CDR2 FQGTGA. CDR3 residues: CASSFEGGLGTEAFF. The CDR3 DNA sequence: TGTGCCAGCAGCTTCGAAGGGGGACTCGGCACTGAAGCTTTCTTT.

Written as DNA, the CDR3 is TGTGCCACCAAACCTACACTCGGTTCTGGGGCCAACGTCCTGACTTTC. It yields the protein CATKPTLGSGANVLTF. The chain links TRBV19 to TRBJ2-6; D is unresolved. Between the trimmed V and J ends, which lost 10 bases and 1 base, there was a span of 17 bases. The CDR3 has 16 amino acids. Germline lookup yields CDR1 LNHDA and CDR2 SQIVND (reference sequence). The full variable domain, completed using reference TRBV19 and TRBJ2-6, is DGGITQSPKYLFRKEGQNVTLSCEQNLNHDAMYWYRQDPGQGLRLIYYSQIVNDFQKGDIAEGYSVSREKKESFPLTVTSAQKNPTAFYLCATKPTLGSGANVLTFGAGSRLTVL.

The chain carries TRBV14 and TRBJ2-7, with a tentative D call TRBD1 (5 bases). The germline gives CDR1 SGHDN, CDR2 FVKESK. Deletions cut 5 bases from V and 3 bases from J, with 11 bases between. The CDR3 totals 13 residues. The chain's CDR3 is CASSLDSSYEQYF. The CDR3 DNA is TGTGCCAGCAGCTTAGACAGCAGCTACGAGCAGTACTTC.

J is TRBJ2-1 and V is TRBV27; 9 bases line up with TRBD2. Trimming removed 0 bases from V and 2 bases from J; junction bases left unmatched: 11. This CDR3 has 19 residues. Germline V gene lookup returns CDR1 MNHEY and CDR2 SMNVEV (reference sequence). CDR3 sequence (DNA): TGTGCCAGCAGTTTATCTGGTAGCGGGGGCTTATGGACCTACAATGAGCAGTTCTTC. Encoded protein: CASSLSGSGGLWTYNEQFF.

V is TRBV19 and J is TRBJ1-4, with D unclear. The germline V gene has CDR1 LNHDA and CDR2 SQIVND (reference sequence). There are 15 residues in the CDR3. Deletions cut 5 bases from V and 3 bases from J, with 13 bases between. Here the CDR3 DNA reads TGTGCCAGTAGTCCCGGGATCCGGCCTAATGAAAAACTGTTTTTT. It is translated as CASSPGIRPNEKLFF.

V and J are TRBV4-1 and TRBJ1-5, with no clear D. The germline CDR1 and CDR2 sequences are MGHRA and YSYEKL. Trimming cost V 0 bases and J 5 bases, with 17 bases left between them. This CDR3 contains 17 residues. The chain's CDR3 is CASSQDGEGRGDQPQHF. In DNA, the CDR3 is TGCGCCAGCAGCCAAGATGGGGAAGGCAGAGGCGATCAGCCCCAGCATTTT.

V and J are TRBV4-1 and TRBJ1-2, with 8 bases identical to TRBD1. After removal of 0 bases from V and 8 bases from J, the junction contained 2 bases not matched to a gene. Germline CDR1 MGHRA, CDR2 YSYEKL. The CDR3 covers 13 residues. CDR3 sequence (DNA): TGCGCCAGCAGCCAAGACCGGGACAGGGGCTACACCTTC. As protein: CASSQDRDRGYTF.

The gene calls are TRBV7-3 and TRBJ2-7; no clear D. The CDR3 contains 14 residues. V dropped 6 bases and J dropped 4 bases, with 16 bases sitting between them. Germline CDR1 reads SGHTA; CDR2 reads FQGTGA. CDR3 sequence: CASRIKVARYEQYF. The CDR3 region has the DNA TGTGCCAGCAGGATAAAGGTGGCACGTTACGAGCAGTACTTC.

The gene calls are TRBV20-1 and TRBJ2-1; D gene ambiguous. The germline gives CDR1 DFQATT, CDR2 SNEGSKA (reference sequence). Deletions cut 4 bases from V and 9 bases from J, with 7 bases between. The CDR3 is made up of 10 amino acids. The chain's CDR3 is CSAKYGEQFF. The CDR3 bases are TGCAGTGCTAAGTATGGTGAGCAGTTCTTC.

DNA of the CDR3: TGTGCCAGCAAGGGCTCCCACTACGAGCAGTACTTC. Translated: CASKGSHYEQYF. This chain links TRBV6-1 with TRBJ2-7; D uncertain. Germline assignment: CDR1 MNHNS and CDR2 SASEGT. Trimming pared 7 bases from V and 3 bases from J, leaving 10 bases between. This CDR3 spans 12 amino acids.

The chain employs TRBV27 and TRBJ1-1; 7 nucleotides align to TRBD1. Unmatched junction bases numbered 8, after V lost 6 bases and J lost 1 base. Germline-derived CDR1 and CDR2 are MNHEY and SMNVEV (reference sequence). There are 15 residues in the CDR3. Here the CDR3 DNA reads TGTGCCAGCAGCCTAGGCGGACAGGCGAACACTGAAGCTTTCTTT. It codes for CASSLGGQANTEAFF.

V is TRBV9 and J is TRBJ2-1; no definite D call. The germline V gene has CDR1 SGDLS and CDR2 YYNGEE. The V and J ends lost 0 bases and 6 bases respectively, with 10 bases between them. The CDR3 totals 14 residues. CDR3 bases: TGTGCCAGCAGCGTAGGCCAGTTGAGCAATGAGCAGTTCTTC. Protein: CASSVGQLSNEQFF.

The genes are TRBV5-5 and TRBJ1-6; 9 nucleotides match TRBD1. Per germline, CDR1 SGHKS and CDR2 YYEKEE (reference sequence). V lost 4 bases, J lost 8 bases, and 13 bases stayed unmatched. The CDR3 spans 17 residues. CDR3 residues: CASSPPLGDRVDSPLHF. The DNA of the CDR3 is TGTGCCAGCAGCCCCCCCCTTGGGGACAGGGTTGATTCACCCCTCCACTTT.

The V and J genes are TRBV5-1 and TRBJ2-1; 10 bases match TRBD1. This CDR3 spans 16 amino acids. Germline V gene lookup returns CDR1 SGHRS and CDR2 YFSETQ. V lost 3 bases, J lost 5 bases, and 8 bases stayed unmatched. The CDR3 DNA reads as TGCGCCAGCAGCTCGCCGGACAGGGGGACCCACAATGAGCAGTTCTTC. This translates into CASSSPDRGTHNEQFF.

This sequence joins TRBV27 and TRBJ1-2; D is uncertain. The CDR3 consists of 15 residues. Germline assignment: CDR1 MNHEY and CDR2 SMNVEV (reference sequence). The germline V and J ends were trimmed by 0 bases and 5 bases, with 13 bases remaining between them. This CDR3 reads CASSLSPEGFYGYTF. CDR3 coding DNA: TGTGCCAGCAGTTTATCGCCAGAAGGATTTTATGGCTACACCTTC.

The rearrangement joins TRBV7-6 to TRBJ1-1, with 7 bases aligning to TRBD1. This CDR3 region has 18 residues. With V trimmed by 2 bases and J by 1 base, 13 bases remained unmatched. The germline gives CDR1 SGHVS, CDR2 FNYEAQ. The CDR3 here is CASSLSGFRGDKNTEAFF. In DNA, the CDR3 is TGTGCCAGCAGCTTATCTGGGTTCAGGGGGGACAAGAACACTGAAGCTTTCTTT.

This clone has a single count. The J gene is TRBJ2-2, the V gene TRBV7-3; TRBD1 matches at 9 bases. The V gene end was trimmed by 4 bases and the J gene end by 2 bases; junction bases not matched to a gene: 8. Germline values: CDR1 SGHTA, CDR2 FQGTGA. This CDR3 is built from 17 residues. The DNA for the CDR3 is TGTGCCAGCAGCTCCCCGGCGGGACAGGGTAACACCGGGGAGCTGTTTTTT. Translated: CASSSPAGQGNTGELFF.